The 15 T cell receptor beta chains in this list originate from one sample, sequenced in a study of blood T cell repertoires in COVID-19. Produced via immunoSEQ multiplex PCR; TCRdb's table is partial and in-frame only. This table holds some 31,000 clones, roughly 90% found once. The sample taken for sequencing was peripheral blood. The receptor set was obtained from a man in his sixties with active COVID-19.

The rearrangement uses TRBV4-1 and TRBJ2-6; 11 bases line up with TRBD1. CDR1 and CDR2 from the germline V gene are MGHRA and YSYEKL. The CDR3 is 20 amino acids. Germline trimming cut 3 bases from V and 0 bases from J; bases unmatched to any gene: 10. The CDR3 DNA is TGCGCCAGCAGCCAGTTCATCGGGACAGGGGGTGTCTCTGGGGCCAACGTCCTGACTTTC. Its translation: CASSQFIGTGGVSGANVLTF.

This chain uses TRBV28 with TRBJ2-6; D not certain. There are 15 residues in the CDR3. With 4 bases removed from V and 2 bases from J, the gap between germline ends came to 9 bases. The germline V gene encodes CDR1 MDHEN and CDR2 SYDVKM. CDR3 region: CASSSGLAGANVLTF. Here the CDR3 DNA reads TGTGCCAGCAGTTCCGGGTTGGCTGGGGCCAACGTCCTGACTTTC.

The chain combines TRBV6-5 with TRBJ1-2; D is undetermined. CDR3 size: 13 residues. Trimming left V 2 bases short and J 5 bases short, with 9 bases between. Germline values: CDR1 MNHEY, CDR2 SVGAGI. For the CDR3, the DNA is TGTGCCAGCAGTTACGCAGGACTGTATGGCTACACCTTC. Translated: CASSYAGLYGYTF.

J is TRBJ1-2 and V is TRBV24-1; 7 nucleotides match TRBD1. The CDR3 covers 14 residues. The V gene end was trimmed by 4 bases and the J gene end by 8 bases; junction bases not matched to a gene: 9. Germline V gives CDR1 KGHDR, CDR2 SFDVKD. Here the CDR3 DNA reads TGTGCCACCAGTGAGACAGGGCGATTGACGGGCTACACCTTC. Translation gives CATSETGRLTGYTF.

The CDR3 spells CASSPQDRGQFF. CDR3 sequence (DNA): TGTGCCAGCTCACCACAGGACAGGGGGCAGTTCTTC. The chain joins TRBV18 to TRBJ2-1; 9 nucleotides align to TRBD1. The germline V gene has CDR1 KGHSH and CDR2 LQKENI. J lost 12 bases, V lost 1 base, and 1 base had no gene match. The CDR3 length is 12 residues.

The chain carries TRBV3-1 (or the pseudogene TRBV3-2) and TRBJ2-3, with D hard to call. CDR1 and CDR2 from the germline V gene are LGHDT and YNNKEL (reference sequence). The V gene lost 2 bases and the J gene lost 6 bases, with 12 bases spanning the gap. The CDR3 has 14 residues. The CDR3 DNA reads TGTGCCAGCAGCCAAACCTCTGGGCTCGATACGCAGTATTTT. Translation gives CASSQTSGLDTQYF.

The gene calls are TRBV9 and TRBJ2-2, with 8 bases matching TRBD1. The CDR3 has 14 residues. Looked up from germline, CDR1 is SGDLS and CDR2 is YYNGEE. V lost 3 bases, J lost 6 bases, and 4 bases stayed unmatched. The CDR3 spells CASSAGQGAGELFF. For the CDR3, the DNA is TGTGCCAGCAGCGCCGGACAGGGTGCCGGGGAGCTGTTTTTT. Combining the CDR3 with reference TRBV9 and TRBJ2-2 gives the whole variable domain DSGVTQTPKHLITATGQRVTLRCSPRSGDLSVYWYQQSLDQGLQFLIQYYNGEERAKGNILERFSAQQFPDLHSELNLSSLELGDSALYFCASSAGQGAGELFFGEGSRLTVL.

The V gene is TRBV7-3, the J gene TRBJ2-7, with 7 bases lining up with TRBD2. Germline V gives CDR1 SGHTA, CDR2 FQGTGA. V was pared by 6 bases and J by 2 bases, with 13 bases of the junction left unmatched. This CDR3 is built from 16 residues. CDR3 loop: CASSPLGAGIAYEQYF. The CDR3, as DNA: TGTGCCAGCAGTCCATTAGGAGCGGGGATCGCCTACGAGCAGTACTTC.

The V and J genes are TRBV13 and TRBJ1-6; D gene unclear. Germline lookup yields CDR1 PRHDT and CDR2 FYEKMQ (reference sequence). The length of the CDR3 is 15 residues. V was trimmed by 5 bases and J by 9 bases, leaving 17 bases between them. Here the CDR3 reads CASSLGLGGGSPLHF. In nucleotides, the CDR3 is TGTGCCAGCAGCCTTGGTCTAGGCGGAGGTTCACCCCTCCACTTT.

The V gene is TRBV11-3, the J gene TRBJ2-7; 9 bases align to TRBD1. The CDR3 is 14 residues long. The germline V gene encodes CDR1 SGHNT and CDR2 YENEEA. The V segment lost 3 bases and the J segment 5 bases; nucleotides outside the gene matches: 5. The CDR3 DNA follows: TGTGCCAGCAGCTTGGGACAGGGCATTAACGAGCAGTACTTC. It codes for CASSLGQGINEQYF.

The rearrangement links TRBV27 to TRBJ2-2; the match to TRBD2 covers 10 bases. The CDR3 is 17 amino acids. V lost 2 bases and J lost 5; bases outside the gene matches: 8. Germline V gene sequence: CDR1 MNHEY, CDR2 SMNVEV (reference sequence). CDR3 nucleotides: TGTGCCAGCAGTTTACGGCTAGCGGGGGAGCCAACCGGGGAGCTGTTTTTT. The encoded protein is CASSLRLAGEPTGELFF.

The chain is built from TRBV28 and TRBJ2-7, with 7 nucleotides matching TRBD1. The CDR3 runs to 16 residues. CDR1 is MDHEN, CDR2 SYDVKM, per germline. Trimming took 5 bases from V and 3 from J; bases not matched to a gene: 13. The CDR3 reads CASSPQGVNSYYEQYF. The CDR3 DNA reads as TGTGCCAGCAGTCCTCAGGGGGTCAACTCCTACTACGAGCAGTACTTC.

CDR3 bases: TGTGCCAGCAGCCCCAGGACTAGCGGGGCCTACGAGCAGTACTTC. Protein: CASSPRTSGAYEQYF. The genes are TRBV5-4 and TRBJ2-7, with TRBD2 matching 12 bases. The germline V gene has CDR1 SGHNT and CDR2 YYREEE (reference sequence). V lost 4 bases and J lost 2; bases outside the gene matches: 4. The CDR3 length is 15 residues.

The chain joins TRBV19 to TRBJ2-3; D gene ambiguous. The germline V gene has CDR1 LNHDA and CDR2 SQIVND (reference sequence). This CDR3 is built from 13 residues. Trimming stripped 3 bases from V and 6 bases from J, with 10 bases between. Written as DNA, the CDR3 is TGTGCCAGTAGTATCATGCACGGGGATACGCAGTATTTT. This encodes CASSIMHGDTQYF.

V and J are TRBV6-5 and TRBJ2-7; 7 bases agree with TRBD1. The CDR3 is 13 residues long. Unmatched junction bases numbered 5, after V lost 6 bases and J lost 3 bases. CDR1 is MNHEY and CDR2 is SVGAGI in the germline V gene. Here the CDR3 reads CASSPTGFYEQYF. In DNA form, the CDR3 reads TGTGCCAGCAGCCCGACAGGGTTCTACGAGCAGTACTTC.